This T cell receptor beta chain derives from a study of lymphopenia after photon versus proton radiotherapy (dated by TCRdb to between 2018 and 2021). Turning to the overall study: Photon and proton radiation therapy were compared by the study for their immunological effects in patients with gastrointestinal tumors who developed high-grade lymphopenia. The roughly 18 patients in the cohort had gastrointestinal tumors, were treated with either photon or proton therapy, and subsequently developed lymphopenia. The goal of the study was to describe how the two radiation modalities differ in their effects on the immune system.

Library method: the immunoSEQ multiplex PCR assay. T cell repertoires were profiled by deep sequencing of rearranged TCR beta loci, alongside multiparametric flow cytometry. TCRdb mirrors the immuneACCESS table, restricted to in-frame sequences. Some clones are absent from its copies; in checked studies, under half trace to an unresolved V gene, and the reason for the others is unknown. In this sample the table shows about 26,000 clones, approximately 85% of which occur a single time. The top ten clonotypes cover over 4% of the sample. Results and caveats for the whole study, not just this receptor: After the lymphocyte count nadir, repertoires from photon-treated patients showed oligoclonal expansion, particularly of CD8+ Temra cells, and this expansion drove the decline in diversity. Across the cohort, a larger post-nadir drop in TCR diversity was inversely correlated with overall survival time among patients who died. Proton-treated patients stayed relatively stable during treatment, while photon-treated patients lost naive T cells and TCR diversity and gained effector/memory populations. The authors looked at the survival association only in patients who died, and they framed better survival with proton therapy as a possibility rather than a demonstrated result.

The CDR3, from cysteine to phenylalanine, totals 13 residues. Left in the record is the CDR3 DNA by itself, 39 bases read in frame from the first base. V drops 2 bases and J drops 4 bases, leaving 9 bases in between. Reading the germline V gene gives CDR1 MGHRA and CDR2 YSYEKL. As for this clone: Which antigen it targets is not known. No base qualities exist here, and no much larger clone lies one base off it.

The sequences come from peripheral blood, collected from a patient treated with photon-based radiotherapy. The chain is encoded by TRBV4-1 joined to TRBJ2-7, with TRBD2 tentatively as D gene (6 bases match). This clonotype was sampled from a young man with gastric cancer. The base sequence is TGCGCCAGCAGCCAAAACAGCGGGTACGAGCAGTACTTC. Translation gives CASSQNSGYEQYF.